Listed below are T cell receptor beta chains from one sample, sequenced in a study of Graves' ophthalmopathy and Graves' hyperthyroidism. Using its own MiXCR run on the multiplex PCR reads, TCRdb lists one record per CDR3 protein. The sample gives 900,000 to 1,200,000 distinct CDR3 sequences, around a third of which show up once; around 10% is in the top ten. Material for sequencing was peripheral blood or thyroid tissue (not recorded which). These receptors were collected from an adult man with Graves' hyperthyroidism. Each CDR3 is given without its conserved first and last residue. The order of the fields is J gene, V gene, CDR3 protein.

J gene: TRBJ1-1
V gene: TRBV6-5
CDR3 protein: ASSLGTRAF

J gene: TRBJ2-5
V gene: TRBV29-1
CDR3 protein: SVLNGEVGETQY

J gene: TRBJ2-7
V gene: TRBV4-1
CDR3 protein: ASSGPGGVSYEQY

J gene: TRBJ2-7
V gene: TRBV7-8
CDR3 protein: ASSAPGLVYEQY

J gene: TRBJ2-7
V gene: TRBV20-1
CDR3 protein: SAPGLAQY

J gene: TRBJ1-5
V gene: TRBV6-5
CDR3 protein: RDLSNQPQH

J gene: TRBJ2-5
V gene: TRBV2
CDR3 protein: ASSKLAAGVSSETQY

J gene: TRBJ2-2
V gene: TRBV3-1
CDR3 protein: ASSYSGSGTGELF

J gene: TRBJ1-1
V gene: TRBV6-6
CDR3 protein: ASSPGQGGAF

J gene: TRBJ2-2
V gene: TRBV12-5
CDR3 protein: ASGSSPGTGVSGELF

J gene: TRBJ1-4
V gene: TRBV11-1
CDR3 protein: ASSLKQGGEKLF

J gene: TRBJ1-1
V gene: TRBV4-3
CDR3 protein: ASSQEFQFEAF

J gene: TRBJ1-5
V gene: TRBV28
CDR3 protein: ANSQVGGNQPQH

J gene: TRBJ2-3
V gene: TRBV7-8
CDR3 protein: ASRNDRPSTDTQY

J gene: TRBJ1-5
V gene: TRBV12-3/TRBV12-4
CDR3 protein: ASSFRTGGVHSNQPQH

J gene: TRBJ1-5
V gene: TRBV2
CDR3 protein: ASIRDRGPNQPQH

J gene: TRBJ1-2
V gene: TRBV11-2
CDR3 protein: ASSRRDRGGIGYT

J gene: TRBJ2-5
V gene: TRBV24-1
CDR3 protein: ATSEEDSQETQY